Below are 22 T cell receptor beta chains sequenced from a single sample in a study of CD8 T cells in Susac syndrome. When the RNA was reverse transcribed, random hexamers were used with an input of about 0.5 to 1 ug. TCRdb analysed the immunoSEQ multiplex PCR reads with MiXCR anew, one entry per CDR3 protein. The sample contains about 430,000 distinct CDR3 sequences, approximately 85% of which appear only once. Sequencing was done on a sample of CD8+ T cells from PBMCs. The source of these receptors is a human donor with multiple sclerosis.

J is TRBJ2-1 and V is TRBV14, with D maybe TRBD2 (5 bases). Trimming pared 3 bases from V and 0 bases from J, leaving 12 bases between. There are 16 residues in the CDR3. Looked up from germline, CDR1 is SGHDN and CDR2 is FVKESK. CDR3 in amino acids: CASSHTGIGSYNEQFF. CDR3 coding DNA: TGTGCCAGCAGCCATACCGGGATCGGCTCCTACAATGAGCAGTTCTTC.

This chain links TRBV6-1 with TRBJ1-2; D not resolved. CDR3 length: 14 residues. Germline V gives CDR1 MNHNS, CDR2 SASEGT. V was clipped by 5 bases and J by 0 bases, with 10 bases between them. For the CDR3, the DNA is TGTGCCAGCAGTCCCCGGGTCACTAACTATGGCTACACCTTC. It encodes CASSPRVTNYGYTF.

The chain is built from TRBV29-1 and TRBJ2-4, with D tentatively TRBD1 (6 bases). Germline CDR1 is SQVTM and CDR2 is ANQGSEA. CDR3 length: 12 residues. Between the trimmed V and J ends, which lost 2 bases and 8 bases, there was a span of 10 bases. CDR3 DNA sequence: TGCAGCGTTGAATATGACAGGCACATTCAGTACTTC. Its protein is CSVEYDRHIQYF.

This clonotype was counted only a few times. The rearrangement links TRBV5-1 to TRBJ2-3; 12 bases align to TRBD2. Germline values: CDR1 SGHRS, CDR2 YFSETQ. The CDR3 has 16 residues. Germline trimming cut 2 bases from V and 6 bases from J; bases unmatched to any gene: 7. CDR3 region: CASSLLTSGRADTQYF. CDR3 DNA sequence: TGCGCCAGCAGCTTACTGACTAGCGGGAGAGCGGATACGCAGTATTTT.

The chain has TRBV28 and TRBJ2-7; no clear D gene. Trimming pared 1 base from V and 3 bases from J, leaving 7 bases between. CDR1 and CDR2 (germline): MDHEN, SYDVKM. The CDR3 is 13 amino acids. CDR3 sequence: CASSLFANYEQYF. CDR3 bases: TGTGCCAGCAGTTTATTTGCGAACTACGAGCAGTACTTC. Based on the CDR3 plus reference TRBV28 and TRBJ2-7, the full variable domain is DVKVTQSSRYLVKRTGEKVFLECVQDMDHENMFWYRQDPGLGLRLIYFSYDVKMKEKGDIPEGYSVSREKKERFSLILESASTNQTSMYLCASSLFANYEQYFGPGTRLTVT.

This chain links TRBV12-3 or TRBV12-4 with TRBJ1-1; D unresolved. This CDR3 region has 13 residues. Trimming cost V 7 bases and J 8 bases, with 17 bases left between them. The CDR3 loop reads CASTLEPTTEAFF. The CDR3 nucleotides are TGTGCCAGCACCCTAGAGCCGACCACGGAAGCTTTCTTT.

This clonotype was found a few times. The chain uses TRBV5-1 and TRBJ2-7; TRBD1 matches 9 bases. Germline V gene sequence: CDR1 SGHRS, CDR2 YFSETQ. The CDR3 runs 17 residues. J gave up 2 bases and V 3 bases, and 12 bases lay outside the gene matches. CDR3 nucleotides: TGCGCCAGCAGCTCGGACGAAACCGGGACAGGGACCTACGAGCAGTACTTC. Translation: CASSSDETGTGTYEQYF.

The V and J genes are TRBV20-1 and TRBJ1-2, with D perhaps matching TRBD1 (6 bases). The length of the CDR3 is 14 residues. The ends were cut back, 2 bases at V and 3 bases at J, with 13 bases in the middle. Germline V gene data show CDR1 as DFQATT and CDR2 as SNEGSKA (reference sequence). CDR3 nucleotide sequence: TGCAGTGCTAGACAGGGGCCCCAGGACTATGGCTACACCTTC. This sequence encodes CSARQGPQDYGYTF.

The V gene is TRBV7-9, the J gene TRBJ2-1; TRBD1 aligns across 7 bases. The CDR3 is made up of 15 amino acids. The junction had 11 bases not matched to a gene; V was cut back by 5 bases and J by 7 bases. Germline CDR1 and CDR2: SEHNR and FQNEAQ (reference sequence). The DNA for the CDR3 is TGTGCCAGCAGCCTTAGACAGGGTACGTGGAATGAGCAGTTCTTC. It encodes CASSLRQGTWNEQFF.

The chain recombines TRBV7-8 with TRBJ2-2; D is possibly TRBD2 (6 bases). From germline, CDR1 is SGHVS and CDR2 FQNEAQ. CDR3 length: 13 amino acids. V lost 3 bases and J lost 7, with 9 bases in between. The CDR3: CASSFRDFGELFF. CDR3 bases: TGTGCCAGCAGCTTCCGGGACTTCGGGGAGCTGTTTTTT.

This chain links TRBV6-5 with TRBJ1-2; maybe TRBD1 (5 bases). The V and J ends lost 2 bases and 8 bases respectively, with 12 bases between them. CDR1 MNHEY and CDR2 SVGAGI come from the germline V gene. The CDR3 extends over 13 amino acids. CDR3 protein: CASSYGVQGGYTF. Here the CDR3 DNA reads TGTGCCAGCAGTTACGGGGTTCAGGGCGGCTACACCTTC.

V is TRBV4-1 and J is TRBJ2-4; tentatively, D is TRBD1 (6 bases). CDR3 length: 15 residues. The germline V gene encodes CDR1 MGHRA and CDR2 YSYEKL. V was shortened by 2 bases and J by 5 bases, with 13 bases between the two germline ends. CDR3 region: CASSQTPGVQNIQYF. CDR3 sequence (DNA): TGCGCCAGCAGCCAAACCCCAGGGGTCCAAAACATTCAGTACTTC.

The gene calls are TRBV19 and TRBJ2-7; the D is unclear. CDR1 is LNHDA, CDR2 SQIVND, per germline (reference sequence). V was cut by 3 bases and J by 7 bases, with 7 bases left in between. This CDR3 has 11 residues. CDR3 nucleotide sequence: TGTGCCAGTAGTATTTCGGAAGAGCAGTACTTC. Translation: CASSISEEQYF.

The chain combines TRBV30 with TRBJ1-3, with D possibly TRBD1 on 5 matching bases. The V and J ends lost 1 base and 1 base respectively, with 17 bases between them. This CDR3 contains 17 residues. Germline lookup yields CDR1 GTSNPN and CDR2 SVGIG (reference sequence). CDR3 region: CAWSGEGEVWSGNTIYF. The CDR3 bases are TGTGCCTGGAGTGGGGAAGGGGAAGTCTGGTCTGGAAACACCATATATTTT. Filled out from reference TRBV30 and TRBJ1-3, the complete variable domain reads SQTIHQWPATLVQPVGSPLSLECTVEGTSNPNLYWYRQAAGRGLQLLFYSVGIGQISSEVPQNLSASRPQDRQFILSSKKLLLSDSGFYLCAWSGEGEVWSGNTIYFGEGSWLTVV.

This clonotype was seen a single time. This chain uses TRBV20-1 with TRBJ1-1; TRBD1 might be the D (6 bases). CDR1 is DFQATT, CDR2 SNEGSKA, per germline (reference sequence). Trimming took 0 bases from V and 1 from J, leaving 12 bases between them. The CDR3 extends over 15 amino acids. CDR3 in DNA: TGCAGTGCTAGAGACAGGGGATCGGAGAACACTGAAGCTTTCTTT. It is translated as CSARDRGSENTEAFF.

The CDR3 loop reads CASSDPGQGPYEQYF. The DNA of the CDR3 is TGTGCCAGCAGTGATCCGGGACAGGGCCCCTACGAGCAGTACTTC. The chain couples TRBV6-1 to TRBJ2-7, with 9 bases aligning to TRBD1. From germline, CDR1 is MNHNS and CDR2 SASEGT. Unmatched junction bases numbered 5, after V lost 3 bases and J lost 2 bases. The CDR3 has 15 amino acids.

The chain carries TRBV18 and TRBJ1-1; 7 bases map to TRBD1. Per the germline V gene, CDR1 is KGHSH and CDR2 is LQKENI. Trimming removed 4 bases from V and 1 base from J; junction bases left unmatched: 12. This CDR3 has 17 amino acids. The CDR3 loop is CASSHIIKGTENTEAFF. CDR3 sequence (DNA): TGTGCCAGCTCACACATAATAAAAGGGACAGAGAACACTGAAGCTTTCTTT.

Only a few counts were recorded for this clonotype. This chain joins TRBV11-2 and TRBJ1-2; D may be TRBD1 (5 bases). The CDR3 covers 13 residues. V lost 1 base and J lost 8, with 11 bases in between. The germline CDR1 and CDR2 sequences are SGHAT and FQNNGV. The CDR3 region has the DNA TGTGCCAGCAGCTTAGGACAGATGTACGGCTACACCTTC. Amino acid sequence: CASSLGQMYGYTF.

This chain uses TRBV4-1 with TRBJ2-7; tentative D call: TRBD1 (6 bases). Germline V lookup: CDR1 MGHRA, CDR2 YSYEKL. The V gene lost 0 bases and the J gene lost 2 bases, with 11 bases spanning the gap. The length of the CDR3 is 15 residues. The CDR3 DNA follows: TGCGCCAGCAGCCAAGACGGGACATTAGCCTACGAGCAGTACTTC. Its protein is CASSQDGTLAYEQYF.

CDR3 DNA sequence: TGTGCCAGCAGCGCGGCGGGAGAGAAAGGGAATGAGCAGTTCTTC. Translated, it gives CASSAAGEKGNEQFF. The V gene is TRBV7-9, the J gene TRBJ2-1; 7 nucleotides match TRBD2. Germline-derived CDR1 and CDR2 are SEHNR and FQNEAQ (reference sequence). This CDR3 spans 15 amino acids. J was trimmed by 7 bases and V by 5 bases; bases with no gene match: 11.

CDR3 sequence reads: CASQDREDTEAFF. The CDR3 region has the DNA TGTGCCAGCCAGGACAGGGAGGACACTGAAGCTTTCTTT. The chain has TRBV2 and TRBJ1-1; TRBD1 matches 8 bases. The CDR3 extends over 13 amino acids. CDR1 is SNHLY, CDR2 FYNNEI, per germline. Trimming removed 8 bases from V and 3 bases from J; junction bases left unmatched: 5.

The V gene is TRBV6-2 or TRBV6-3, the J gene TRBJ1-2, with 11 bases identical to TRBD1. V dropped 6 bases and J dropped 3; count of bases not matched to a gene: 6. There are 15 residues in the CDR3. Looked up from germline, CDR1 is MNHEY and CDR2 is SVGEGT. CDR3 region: CASRPRTGGYYGYTF. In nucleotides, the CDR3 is TGTGCCAGCAGACCCCGGACAGGGGGCTACTATGGCTACACCTTC.